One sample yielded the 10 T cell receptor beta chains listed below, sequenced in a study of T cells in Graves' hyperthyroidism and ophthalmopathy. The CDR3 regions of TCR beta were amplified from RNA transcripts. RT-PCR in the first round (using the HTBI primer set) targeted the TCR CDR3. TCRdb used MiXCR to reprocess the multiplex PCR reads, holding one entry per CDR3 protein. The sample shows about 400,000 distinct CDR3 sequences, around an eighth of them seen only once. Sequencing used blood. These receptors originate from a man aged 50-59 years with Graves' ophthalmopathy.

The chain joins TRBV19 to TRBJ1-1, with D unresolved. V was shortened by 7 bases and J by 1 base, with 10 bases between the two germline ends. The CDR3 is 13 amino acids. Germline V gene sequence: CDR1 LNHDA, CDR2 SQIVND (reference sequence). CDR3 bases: TGTGCCAGTAACCTTACACCGAACACTGAAGCTTTCTTT. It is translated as CASNLTPNTEAFF.

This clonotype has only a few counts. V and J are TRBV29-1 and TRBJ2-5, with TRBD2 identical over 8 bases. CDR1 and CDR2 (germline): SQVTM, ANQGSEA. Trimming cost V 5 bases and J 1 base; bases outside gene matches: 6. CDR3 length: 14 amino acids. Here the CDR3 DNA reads TGCAGCGTTACTCCGGGGGGGGGCCAAGAGACCCAGTACTTC. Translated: CSVTPGGGQETQYF.

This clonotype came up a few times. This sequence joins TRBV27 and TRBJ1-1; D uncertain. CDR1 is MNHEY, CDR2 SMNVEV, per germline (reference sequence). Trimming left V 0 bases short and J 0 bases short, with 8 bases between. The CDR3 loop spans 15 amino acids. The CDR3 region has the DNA TGTGCCAGCAGTTTATCGGGCGGCTTGAACACTGAAGCTTTCTTT. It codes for CASSLSGGLNTEAFF.

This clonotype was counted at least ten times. The CDR3: CASSLERGWREMGNEQFF. CDR3 bases: TGTGCCAGCAGCTTGGAACGGGGTTGGCGGGAGATGGGCAATGAGCAGTTCTTC. The chain joins TRBV5-8 to TRBJ2-1, with 7 bases matching TRBD2. Germline V lookup: CDR1 SGHTS, CDR2 YDEGEE. J gave up 6 bases and V 0 bases, and 15 bases lay outside the gene matches. The CDR3 runs to 18 residues.

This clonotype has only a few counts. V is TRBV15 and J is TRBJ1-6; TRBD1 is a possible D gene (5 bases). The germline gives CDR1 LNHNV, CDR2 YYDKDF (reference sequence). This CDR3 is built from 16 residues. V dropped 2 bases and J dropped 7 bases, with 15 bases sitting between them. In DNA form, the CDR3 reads TGTGCCACCAGCAGATCCCCGGCAGGGCGGAATTCACCCCTCCACTTT. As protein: CATSRSPAGRNSPLHF.

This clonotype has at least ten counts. CDR3 loop: CASSSHWGALKETQYF. CDR3 DNA: TGTGCCAGCAGCTCCCACTGGGGGGCTTTAAAAGAGACCCAGTACTTC. The chain is built from TRBV7-2 and TRBJ2-5, with D possibly called TRBD1 or TRBD2 (6 bases each). CDR1 and CDR2 (germline): SGHTA, FQGNSA. CDR3 length: 16 amino acids. Trimming left V 4 bases short and J 3 bases short, with 18 bases between.

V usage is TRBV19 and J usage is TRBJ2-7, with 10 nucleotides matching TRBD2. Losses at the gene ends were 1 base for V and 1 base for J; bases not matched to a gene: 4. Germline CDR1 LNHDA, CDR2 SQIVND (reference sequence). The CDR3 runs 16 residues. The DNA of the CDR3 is TGTGCCAGTAGTATAGTTCCTAGCGGGAGTTCCTACGAGCAGTACTTC. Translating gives CASSIVPSGSSYEQYF.

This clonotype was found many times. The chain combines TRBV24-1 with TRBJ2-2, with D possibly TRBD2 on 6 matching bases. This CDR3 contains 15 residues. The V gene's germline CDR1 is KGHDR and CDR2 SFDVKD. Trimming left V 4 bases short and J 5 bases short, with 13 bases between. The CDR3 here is CATSERDLKTGELFF. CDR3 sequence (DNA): TGTGCCACCAGTGAACGGGACTTGAAGACCGGGGAGCTGTTTTTT.

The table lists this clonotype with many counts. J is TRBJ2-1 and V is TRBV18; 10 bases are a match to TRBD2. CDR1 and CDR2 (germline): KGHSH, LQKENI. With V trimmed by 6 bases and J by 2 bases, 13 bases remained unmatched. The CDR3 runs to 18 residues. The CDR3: CASSPGLASFRAYNEQFF. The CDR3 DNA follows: TGTGCCAGCTCGCCGGGACTAGCGTCATTTCGCGCCTACAATGAGCAGTTCTTC.

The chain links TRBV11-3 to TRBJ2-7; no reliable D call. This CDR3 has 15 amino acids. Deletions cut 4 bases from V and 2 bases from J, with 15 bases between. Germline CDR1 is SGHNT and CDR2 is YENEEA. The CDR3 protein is CASSSSTFGAYEQYF. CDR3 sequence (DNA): TGTGCCAGCAGCTCTTCCACTTTTGGGGCCTACGAGCAGTACTTC.